This T cell receptor beta chain was identified during a study of blood T cells in healthy people across ages. This clonotype was found a few times. Its antigen is as yet unknown. Findings and caveats of the study: The CMV status of each donor remained undetermined, and this could have confounded shifts in expanded clonotypes.

There were healthy Caucasian individuals from Russia, aged roughly 6 to 90, serving as donors. V shed 7 bases and J 4 bases; nucleotides not matched to a gene: 6. Germline CDR1 and CDR2: SGHTA and FQGNSA. This CDR3 spans 14 amino acids. For the second PCR, which ran for 7 to 11 cycles, a sample-barcoded 5' primer and a J-beta primer mix were used. TCRdb re-analysed the 5' RACE reads in MiXCR, keeping a single row per CDR3 protein. Of over a million distinct CDR3 sequences listed, roughly 43% are singletons. The receptor was derived from a young woman in good health. Sequences were obtained from blood. The rearrangement joins TRBV7-2 to TRBJ1-5; 8 bases align to TRBD1. This CDR3 is CASTRTGLNQPQHF. The CDR3 DNA reads as TGTGCCAGCACCCGGACAGGGCTAAATCAGCCCCAGCATTTT.